The 23 T cell receptor beta chains given below trace back to one sample, sequenced in a study of T cells in Graves' hyperthyroidism and ophthalmopathy. What was amplified from RNA transcripts were TCR beta CDR3 regions. TCR CDR3 underwent first-round RT-PCR with the HTBI primer set. TCRdb passed the multiplex PCR reads through MiXCR, listing each CDR3 protein once. The table lists 650,000 to 700,000 distinct CDR3 sequences, around 15% of them singletons, with roughly a sixth in the top ten. The sample was blood. Receptors were obtained from a man aged 50 to 59 with Graves' hyperthyroidism.

This rearrangement joins TRBV4-1 to TRBJ2-1; 14 nucleotides agree with TRBD2. The CDR3 loop spans 16 amino acids. The V and J ends lost 3 bases and 8 bases, in that order; junction bases with no gene match: 6. Germline lookup yields CDR1 MGHRA and CDR2 YSYEKL. Here the CDR3 reads CASSQTGLAGVYEQFF. In DNA, the CDR3 is TGCGCCAGCAGCCAGACGGGACTAGCGGGAGTGTATGAGCAGTTCTTC.

This chain joins TRBV20-1 and TRBJ2-6; D unclear. The CDR3 runs 11 residues. Germline CDR1 DFQATT, CDR2 SNEGSKA (reference sequence). Trimming pared 6 bases from V and 2 bases from J, leaving 2 bases between. DNA of the CDR3: TGCAGTGCGCCTGGGGCCAACGTCCTGACTTTC. Translation gives CSAPGANVLTF.

This clonotype was seen only once. The chain links TRBV18 to TRBJ2-7; no firm D call. Germline assignment: CDR1 KGHSH and CDR2 LQKENI. The CDR3 sequence is 14 residues long. V lost 3 bases, J lost 7 bases, and 16 bases lay in between. The CDR3 region is CASSPSGQAEEQYF. CDR3 DNA: TGTGCCAGCTCACCGAGTGGGCAGGCTGAGGAGCAGTACTTC.

This clonotype came up many times. The chain has TRBV2 and TRBJ2-3; 12 positions match TRBD2. In germline, CDR1 is SNHLY, CDR2 FYNNEI. The CDR3 length is 16 residues. V gave up 4 bases and J gave up 4 bases; unmatched junction bases: 6. In DNA form, the CDR3 reads TGTGCCAGCAGTGCGGCTAGCGGGAGGGCCCCAGATACGCAGTATTTT. Its translation: CASSAASGRAPDTQYF.

This clonotype was observed many times. The chain has TRBV7-9 and TRBJ1-1; 11 positions match TRBD1. The ends lost 4 bases at V and 4 bases at J; junction bases unmatched: 2. There are 14 residues in the CDR3. Germline assignment: CDR1 SEHNR and CDR2 FQNEAQ (reference sequence). The CDR3 loop reads CASSWTGGITEAFF. The CDR3 region has the DNA TGTGCCAGCAGCTGGACAGGGGGCATCACTGAAGCTTTCTTT.

This clonotype was found many times. J is TRBJ1-2 and V is TRBV19; a weak D match, TRBD1 (6 bases). Trimming took 4 bases from V and 2 from J, leaving 14 bases between them. Germline CDR1 reads LNHDA; CDR2 reads SQIVND (reference sequence). CDR3 length: 15 amino acids. CDR3 DNA sequence: TGTGCCAGTAGTACCCAGGGGAGGGGCAACTATGGCTACACCTTC. Translated, it gives CASSTQGRGNYGYTF.

This clonotype was counted between two and nine times. The chain couples TRBV3-1 to TRBJ1-5, with D uncertain. V lost 0 bases to trimming and J lost 6 bases, with 9 bases between them. This CDR3 contains 14 residues. Germline loops: CDR1 LGHDT, CDR2 YNNKEL (reference sequence). The CDR3 DNA is TGTGCCAGCAGCCAAGATCTACCCGGTCAGCCCCAGCATTTT. Protein: CASSQDLPGQPQHF.

The rearrangement links TRBV28 to TRBJ2-7, with TRBD1 matching 7 bases. V was pared by 7 bases and J by 3 bases, with 9 bases of the junction left unmatched. The CDR3 extends over 14 amino acids. Germline loops: CDR1 MDHEN, CDR2 SYDVKM. CDR3 DNA sequence: TGTGCCAGCACCCTGGGACAGTACGACTACGAGCAGTACTTC. Its protein is CASTLGQYDYEQYF.

The chain employs TRBV20-1 and TRBJ1-4, with D possibly matching TRBD1 (6 bases). The CDR3 is 14 residues long. Germline V gene sequence: CDR1 DFQATT, CDR2 SNEGSKA (reference sequence). Trimming took 2 bases from V and 5 from J, leaving 12 bases between them. CDR3 nucleotide sequence: TGCAGTGCTAGACCCCAGGGGCAGAATGAAAAACTGTTTTTT. Encoded protein: CSARPQGQNEKLFF.

This clonotype has at least ten counts. This chain connects TRBV28 to TRBJ2-3; D is perhaps TRBD2 (5 bases). In germline, CDR1 is MDHEN, CDR2 SYDVKM. The V gene lost 3 bases and the J gene lost 3 bases, with 13 bases spanning the gap. The CDR3 loop spans 15 amino acids. The CDR3, as DNA: TGTGCCAGCAGTTTTGGTAGCGATCAGACAGATACGCAGTATTTT. This encodes CASSFGSDQTDTQYF.

This clonotype was recorded many times. This chain connects TRBV7-8 to TRBJ1-1, with a tentative D call TRBD1 (5 bases). The length of the CDR3 is 15 residues. Germline V gene sequence: CDR1 SGHVS, CDR2 FQNEAQ. Trimming removed 5 bases from V and 1 base from J, with 14 bases in between. DNA of the CDR3: TGTGCCAGCAGCCCGAACTATGGACAGAACACTGAAGCTTTCTTT. This gives the protein CASSPNYGQNTEAFF. The variable domain in full, with the rest retrieved from reference TRBV7-8 and TRBJ1-1, is GAGVSQSPRYKVAKRGQDVALRCDPISGHVSLFWYQQALGQGPEFLTYFQNEAQLDKSGLPSDRFFAERPEGSVSTLKIQRTQQEDSAVYLCASSPNYGQNTEAFFGQGTRLTVV.

The chain links TRBV27 to TRBJ1-1, with 7 positions matching TRBD1. The CDR3 loop spans 15 amino acids. Germline V lookup: CDR1 MNHEY, CDR2 SMNVEV (reference sequence). The V segment lost 6 bases and the J segment 1 base; nucleotides outside the gene matches: 8. In nucleotides, the CDR3 is TGTGCCAGCAGGGGGACCGGGACAGCGAACACTGAAGCTTTCTTT. Translation gives CASRGTGTANTEAFF.

There are many counts of this clonotype. The gene calls are TRBV7-8 and TRBJ1-2, with D tentatively TRBD1 (5 bases). Germline CDR1 and CDR2: SGHVS and FQNEAQ. V was cut by 1 base and J by 7 bases, with 19 bases left in between. The CDR3 sequence is 16 residues long. In DNA form, the CDR3 reads TGTGCCAGCAGCTTAGATCGGGACGCAGGGACTGCTGGCTACACCTTC. This translates into CASSLDRDAGTAGYTF.

This clonotype has ten or more counts. V gene TRBV2 combines with J gene TRBJ2-7, with D perhaps being TRBD1 or TRBD2 (5 bases each). V gave up 1 base and J gave up 7 bases, with 14 bases separating them. This CDR3 is built from 14 residues. The germline V gene encodes CDR1 SNHLY and CDR2 FYNNEI. This CDR3 reads CASSEDGTFGEQYF. CDR3 nucleotides: TGTGCCAGCAGTGAAGATGGGACCTTCGGTGAGCAGTACTTC.

The chain combines TRBV15 with TRBJ2-7; possibly TRBD2 for D (6 bases). Trimming removed 0 bases at V and 3 bases at J, with 12 bases between. CDR1 and CDR2 (germline): LNHNV, YYDKDF (reference sequence). The CDR3 consists of 15 residues. Written as DNA, the CDR3 is TGTGCCACCAGCAGAGAGGGGGGAGTGGGCTACGAGCAGTACTTC. It translates to CATSREGGVGYEQYF. Supplemented by reference TRBV15 and TRBJ2-7, the full variable domain reads DAMVIQNPRYQVTQFGKPVTLSCSQTLNHNVMYWYQQKSSQAPKLLFHYYDKDFNNEADTPDNFQSRRPNTSFCFLDIRSPGLGDTAMYLCATSREGGVGYEQYFGPGTRLTVT.

This clonotype was seen a single time. The chain links TRBV27 to TRBJ2-7; D is ambiguous. The ends were cut back, 2 bases at V and 4 bases at J, with 18 bases in the middle. In germline, CDR1 is MNHEY, CDR2 SMNVEV (reference sequence). The CDR3 contains 16 residues. This chain's CDR3 is CASSLLIPELGYEQYF. Here the CDR3 DNA reads TGTGCCAGCAGTTTACTCATTCCCGAACTGGGATACGAGCAGTACTTC.

This clonotype was seen repeatedly, ten times or more. The J gene is TRBJ2-1, the V gene TRBV27; 13 bases fit TRBD2. Germline loops: CDR1 MNHEY, CDR2 SMNVEV (reference sequence). Trimming took 1 base from V and 15 from J; bases not matched to a gene: 12. CDR3 length: 16 residues. In DNA, the CDR3 is TGTGCCAGCAGTTTATACACTAGCGGGAGGGCTCCTCAGCTGTTCTTC. Protein: CASSLYTSGRAPQLFF.

On this clonotype itself: A much larger clone differs by one base, so this may be a read error. V usage is TRBV7-2 and J usage is TRBJ1-1; D is undetermined. This CDR3 spans 14 amino acids. Per germline, CDR1 SGHTA and CDR2 FQGNSA. V lost 5 bases and J lost 0, with 10 bases in between. The CDR3 protein is CASSVHALNTEAFF. Written as DNA, the CDR3 is TGTGCCAGCAGCGTCCATGCCCTGAACACTGAAGCTTTCTTT.

This chain joins TRBV29-1 and TRBJ2-5; 10 bases are a match to TRBD1. The CDR3 extends over 13 amino acids. CDR1 and CDR2 (germline): SQVTM, ANQGSEA. V gave up 7 bases and J gave up 5 bases; unmatched junction bases: 7. CDR3 sequence: CSADRGLEETQYF. CDR3 coding DNA: TGCAGCGCCGACAGGGGGCTGGAGGAGACCCAGTACTTC.

The sample holds many counts of this clonotype. The CDR3 reads CASTGTGAPYEQYF. The CDR3 bases are TGTGCCAGCACTGGGACAGGGGCCCCCTACGAGCAGTACTTC. J is TRBJ2-7 and V is TRBV2; 10 bases map to TRBD1. Losses at the gene ends were 7 bases for V and 2 bases for J; bases not matched to a gene: 5. Per germline, CDR1 SNHLY and CDR2 FYNNEI. The CDR3 runs 14 residues.

This clonotype was recorded many times. The CDR3 DNA sequence: TGTGCCAGCAGTTTATCGGGGACAAGCTCTGATGGCTACACCTTC. Protein: CASSLSGTSSDGYTF. This chain uses TRBV28 with TRBJ1-2; TRBD1 is a possible D gene (6 bases). This CDR3 has 15 amino acids. V was clipped by 1 base and J by 6 bases, with 15 bases between them. CDR1 is MDHEN and CDR2 is SYDVKM in the germline V gene.

At least ten counts were recorded for this clonotype. J is TRBJ2-1 and V is TRBV29-1; D is unclear. This CDR3 is built from 13 residues. V was trimmed by 0 bases and J by 10 bases, leaving 13 bases between them. Germline CDR1 and CDR2: SQVTM and ANQGSEA. The CDR3 loop is CSVEDARRKEQFF. CDR3 nucleotide sequence: TGCAGCGTTGAAGATGCTCGACGGAAAGAGCAGTTCTTC.

The chain joins TRBV4-1 to TRBJ2-1; 10 positions agree with TRBD2. V trimming: 0 bases; J trimming: 2 bases; junction bases outside the gene matches: 10. CDR1 and CDR2 from the germline V gene are MGHRA and YSYEKL. CDR3 size: 19 residues. In DNA form, the CDR3 reads TGCGCCAGCAGCCAAGAACCGATCAGCAGCGGGAGGGCCTACAATGAGCAGTTCTTC. Its protein product is CASSQEPISSGRAYNEQFF.